Listed below are T cell receptor beta chains from one sample, sequenced in a study of T cell responses to AZD1222 COVID-19 vaccine. Here immunoSEQ multiplex PCR was the method, and the copy in TCRdb shows in-frame clones only, minus some. The table has roughly 85,000 clones, approximately 90% seen once. This specimen consisted of peripheral blood, obtained 28 days after the second AZD1222 dose. These receptors all stem from an adult who received the AZD1222 COVID-19 vaccine. Each CDR3 is given with its conserved first and last residue. Each record gives: V gene, D gene, clone size, J gene, CDR3 DNA, CDR3 protein. D genes are given only for firm matches. Size is stated for part of the rows, as once, few or many counts, or as a class when the clone is expanded.

TRBV6-1	.	.	TRBJ2-5	TGTGCCAGCAGTGAAAACCTTCCAGGAGCAGAGACCCAGTACTTC	CASSENLPGAETQYF
TRBV7-3	.	.	TRBJ2-7	TGTGCCAGCAGCTTAGACAGACAATACGAGCAGTACTTC	CASSLDRQYEQYF
TRBV2	.	few	TRBJ2-7	TGTGCCAGCACCGGAGACAGGATGAGCTCCTACGAGCAGTACTTC	CASTGDRMSSYEQYF
TRBV3-1/TRBV3-2	.	.	TRBJ1-2	TGTGCCAGCAGCTCCCATGCAGGGCACCACTATGGCTACACCTTC	CASSSHAGHHYGYTF
TRBV7-6	.	.	TRBJ1-2	TGTGCCAGCAGTTCAGGGTACGACTATGGCTACACCTTC	CASSSGYDYGYTF
TRBV28	.	.	TRBJ1-3	TGTGCCAGCGGGGCAGGCGGGCTGTCTGGAAACACCATATATTTT	CASGAGGLSGNTIYF
TRBV6-5	.	.	TRBJ1-2	TGTGCCAGCAGTTCTCCTGGGAGGGTGGACGTCGGCTACACCTTC	CASSSPGRVDVGYTF
TRBV19	TRBD1	.	TRBJ1-1	TGTGCCAGTAGTGGGCTCACAGGGGGCACTGAAGCTTTCTTT	CASSGLTGGTEAFF
TRBV7-2	.	.	TRBJ1-3	TGTGCCAGCAGCTTACAGGGGATGACTGGAAACACCATATATTTT	CASSLQGMTGNTIYF
TRBV12-3/TRBV12-4	.	few	TRBJ2-7	TGTGCCAGCAGTTTCAGGGGACTCGGCGAGCAGTACTTC	CASSFRGLGEQYF
TRBV29-1	.	.	TRBJ1-2	TGCAGCGTGGGGCCGCGGCTTGAGGGTAGTGGCTACACCTTC	CSVGPRLEGSGYTF
TRBV7-8	TRBD1	once	TRBJ2-7	TGTGCCAGCAGCTTACCCTCAACAGGGGGCGAGCAGTACTTC	CASSLPSTGGEQYF
TRBV6-6	TRBD1	.	TRBJ1-5	TGTGCCACCAGGGGGCGGGATCAGCCCCAGCATTTT	CATRGRDQPQHF
TRBV12-3/TRBV12-4	.	.	TRBJ2-3	TGTGCCAGCAGTCCAGCGCCGGGGAACACGCAGTATTTT	CASSPAPGNTQYF
TRBV30	.	.	TRBJ1-3	TGTGCCTGGAGTGTACTAGGGGCCGGAGGAAACACCATATATTTT	CAWSVLGAGGNTIYF
TRBV5-5	TRBD1	.	TRBJ1-4	TGTGCCAGCAGCGACCTGACAGGGTATAATGAAAAACTGTTTTTT	CASSDLTGYNEKLFF
TRBV7-6	TRBD1	.	TRBJ1-5	TGTGCCAGCAGCTCATCTCGAAGTGACAGGGAGGGACAGCCCCAGCATTTT	CASSSSRSDREGQPQHF
TRBV5-6	.	.	TRBJ2-3	TGTGCCAGCAGCCCCCGCGGGGCTAGCACAGATACGCAGTATTTT	CASSPRGASTDTQYF
TRBV7-2	TRBD1	.	TRBJ1-6	TGTGCCAGCAGCCAGCACCGACAGGGCGTTAATTCACCCCTCCACTTT	CASSQHRQGVNSPLHF
TRBV5-1	.	.	TRBJ1-1	TGCGCCAGCAGCTTGGCCAGCCGGTCAAAAGCTTTCTTT	CASSLASRSKAFF
TRBV7-9	.	.	TRBJ1-4	TGTGCCAGCAGCCCGGGTGACAGAAGGGTTTTT	CASSPGDRRVF